The 16 T cell receptor beta chains listed next were all sequenced from one sample in a study of T cell responses to AZD1222 COVID-19 vaccine. The table came from immunoSEQ multiplex PCR; TCRdb's copy has only in-frame clones and leaves some out. The sample has 100,000 to 120,000 clones, 81% seen once. Sequenced here: peripheral blood, sampled on day 0 of AZD1222 vaccination. The receptors were gathered from an adult in good health.

This clone has more than one count but fewer than ten. The chain recombines TRBV7-2 with TRBJ1-3; 7 nucleotides align to TRBD1. The CDR3 has 15 residues. After removal of 4 bases from V and 3 bases from J, the junction contained 6 bases not matched to a gene. CDR1 and CDR2 from the germline V gene are SGHTA and FQGNSA. CDR3 DNA sequence: TGTGCCAGCAGCTCTCGGACAGGAGATGGAAACACCATATATTTT. It codes for CASSSRTGDGNTIYF. The full variable domain, its missing parts supplied by reference TRBV7-2 and TRBJ1-3, is GAGVSQSPSNKVTEKGKDVELRCDPISGHTALYWYRQSLGQGLEFLIYFQGNSAPDKSGLPSDRFSAERTGGSVSTLTIQRTQQEDSAVYLCASSSRTGDGNTIYFGEGSWLTVV.

This sequence joins TRBV24-1 and TRBJ1-2; D unresolved. Per germline, CDR1 KGHDR and CDR2 SFDVKD. CDR3 length: 13 residues. V was trimmed by 5 bases and J by 3 bases, leaving 9 bases between them. This CDR3 is CATSANRDYGYTF. CDR3 coding DNA: TGTGCCACCAGTGCGAACCGCGACTATGGCTACACCTTC.

V is TRBV5-1 and J is TRBJ2-7, with 7 bases that match TRBD1. J lost 3 bases, V lost 0 bases, and 3 bases had no gene match. There are 14 residues in the CDR3. CDR1 SGHRS and CDR2 YFSETQ come from the germline V gene. The CDR3 bases are TGCGCCAGCAGCTTGGTGGCAGGGGGCTACGAGCAGTACTTC. It translates to CASSLVAGGYEQYF.

The rearrangement joins TRBV28 to TRBJ1-2; 8 bases are a match to TRBD1. The CDR3 contains 16 residues. CDR1 and CDR2 (germline): MDHEN, SYDVKM. The ends lost 5 bases at V and 5 bases at J; junction bases unmatched: 13. For the CDR3, the DNA is TGTGCCAGCAGTCCAACCGGACAGGGAAGGGTTTATGGCTACACCTTC. Protein: CASSPTGQGRVYGYTF.

The chain combines TRBV5-6 with TRBJ1-2; 12 nucleotides agree with TRBD1. The CDR3 runs 15 residues. CDR1 SGHDT and CDR2 YYEEEE come from the germline V gene. Trimming at V came to 4 bases and at J to 7 bases, leaving 8 bases not matched to a gene. This CDR3 reads CASSDRDRGQIGYTF. The DNA for the CDR3 is TGTGCCAGCAGCGACCGGGACAGGGGGCAGATTGGCTACACCTTC.

The chain uses TRBV4-3 and TRBJ1-5; D is uncertain. The CDR3 is made up of 13 amino acids. V was cut by 0 bases and J by 6 bases, with 6 bases left in between. CDR1 and CDR2 from the germline V gene are LGHNA and YSLEER. CDR3: CASSQDRLQPQHF. In nucleotides, the CDR3 is TGCGCCAGCAGCCAAGATCGACTTCAGCCCCAGCATTTT.

This chain connects TRBV6-2 or TRBV6-3 to TRBJ2-5; 12 positions match TRBD2. The CDR3 is made up of 14 amino acids. J lost 5 bases, V lost 6 bases, and 4 bases had no gene match. From germline, CDR1 is MNHEY and CDR2 SVGEGT. The CDR3 is CASSLAGGPETQYF. CDR3 DNA: TGTGCCAGCAGCCTAGCGGGGGGGCCGGAGACCCAGTACTTC.

The chain recombines TRBV6-2 or TRBV6-3 with TRBJ2-7, with D perhaps TRBD1 (5 bases). Per germline, CDR1 MNHEY and CDR2 SVGEGT. The CDR3 length is 14 residues. V shed 5 bases and J shed 1 base, with 12 bases lying between them. The CDR3 region has the DNA TGTGCCAGCAGTCTCACACGGACATCCTACGAGCAGTACTTC. The encoded protein is CASSLTRTSYEQYF.

This clone turned up a few times. The V gene is TRBV15, the J gene TRBJ2-7, with 7 bases lining up with TRBD2. Per the germline V gene, CDR1 is LNHNV and CDR2 is YYDKDF (reference sequence). V lost 1 base, J lost 6 bases, and 6 bases stayed unmatched. CDR3 length: 14 amino acids. In DNA, the CDR3 is TGTGCCACCAGCAGAGCGGGGGGATCCGCCGAGCAGTACTTC. As protein: CATSRAGGSAEQYF. The whole variable domain, remainder taken from reference TRBV15 and TRBJ2-7, is DAMVIQNPRYQVTQFGKPVTLSCSQTLNHNVMYWYQQKSSQAPKLLFHYYDKDFNNEADTPDNFQSRRPNTSFCFLDIRSPGLGDTAMYLCATSRAGGSAEQYFGPGTRLTVT.

The chain combines TRBV28 with TRBJ2-5; tentative D call: TRBD2 (5 bases). The germline V gene encodes CDR1 MDHEN and CDR2 SYDVKM. Trimming left V 3 bases short and J 4 bases short, with 12 bases between. This CDR3 has 14 amino acids. The CDR3 spells CASSLVGGRETQYF. In DNA, the CDR3 is TGTGCCAGCAGTTTGGTCGGAGGCCGAGAGACCCAGTACTTC.

The rearrangement links TRBV7-8 to TRBJ1-6; D not resolved. The ends were cut back, 5 bases at V and 5 bases at J, with 13 bases in the middle. Looked up from germline, CDR1 is SGHVS and CDR2 is FQNEAQ. The length of the CDR3 is 15 residues. The CDR3 reads CASSPRTVNNSPLHF. In DNA, the CDR3 is TGTGCCAGCAGCCCACGGACGGTTAATAATTCACCCCTCCACTTT. The whole variable domain, remainder taken from reference TRBV7-8 and TRBJ1-6, is GAGVSQSPRYKVAKRGQDVALRCDPISGHVSLFWYQQALGQGPEFLTYFQNEAQLDKSGLPSDRFFAERPEGSVSTLKIQRTQQEDSAVYLCASSPRTVNNSPLHFGNGTRLTVT.

The V gene is TRBV5-1, the J gene TRBJ2-4; TRBD2 aligns across 7 bases. The germline gives CDR1 SGHRS, CDR2 YFSETQ. The CDR3 has 15 residues. V lost 4 bases and J lost 7; bases outside the gene matches: 11. The CDR3 sequence is CASSHLGDGGNIQYF. DNA of the CDR3: TGCGCCAGCAGCCACCTGGGCGACGGGGGGAACATTCAGTACTTC.

The chain couples TRBV6-1 to TRBJ2-7, with D possibly being TRBD2 (6 bases). Trimming cost V 1 base and J 0 bases, with 10 bases left between them. The germline V gene encodes CDR1 MNHNS and CDR2 SASEGT. The CDR3 runs 15 residues. The CDR3, as DNA: TGTGCCAGCAGTGAAGAGGACGGGAGCTCCTACGAGCAGTACTTC. Protein product: CASSEEDGSSYEQYF.

As for this clone: Other DNA sequences in this specimen translate into the identical CDR3. This rearrangement joins TRBV2 to TRBJ2-5; possibly TRBD1 for D (5 bases). Trimming removed 4 bases from V and 0 bases from J, with 9 bases in between. The CDR3 has 14 residues. From germline, CDR1 is SNHLY and CDR2 FYNNEI. The DNA for the CDR3 is TGTGCCAGCAGTGTGGGGCGGAACCAAGAGACCCAGTACTTC. Protein: CASSVGRNQETQYF.

The chain is built from TRBV4-2 and TRBJ2-4; TRBD2 might be the D (5 bases). This CDR3 is 15 amino acids long. V lost 3 bases and J 2 bases, leaving 11 bases between the germline ends. CDR1 LGHNA and CDR2 YNFKEQ come from the germline V gene. The CDR3, as DNA: TGTGCCAGCAGCCATAGTACGGGGACCAAAAACATTCAGTACTTC. Encoded protein: CASSHSTGTKNIQYF.

This chain connects TRBV29-1 to TRBJ2-5, with D perhaps TRBD2 (6 bases). Trimming took 7 bases from V and 5 from J, leaving 14 bases between them. The CDR3 runs 12 residues. Germline-derived CDR1 and CDR2 are SQVTM and ANQGSEA. CDR3 protein: CSARRGKETQYF. The CDR3 coding sequence is TGCAGCGCTAGGCGGGGCAAGGAGACCCAGTACTTC.